These 14 T cell receptor beta chains came from one sample sequenced in a study of cytomegalovirus exposure and HLA in healthy donors. In the PCR, 60 Vbeta and 13 Jbeta primers were used. The table came from immunoSEQ multiplex PCR; TCRdb's copy has only in-frame clones and leaves some out. The sample lists 120,000 to 150,000 clones, around three quarters occurring once. The sequencing sample was made of PBMCs. These receptors originate from a man aged 40-55 years in good health and CMV-seropositive.

In this sample, this clone turned up once. CDR3 nucleotides: TGTGCCAGCAGCAGGACTAGACAAGAGACCCAGTACTTC. It codes for CASSRTRQETQYF. J is TRBJ2-5 and V is TRBV27; 7 nucleotides match TRBD2. CDR1 and CDR2 (germline): MNHEY, SMNVEV (reference sequence). The CDR3 length is 13 residues. J gave up 2 bases and V 6 bases, and 3 bases lay outside the gene matches.

The V gene is TRBV5-6, the J gene TRBJ2-7, with TRBD2 as a possible D gene (5 bases). Germline CDR1 SGHDT, CDR2 YYEEEE. V was trimmed by 2 bases and J by 2 bases, leaving 11 bases between them. CDR3 size: 14 residues. This chain's CDR3 is CASSFWYGTYEQYF. The CDR3 DNA reads as TGTGCCAGCAGCTTTTGGTACGGGACCTACGAGCAGTACTTC.

This clone appeared once. This chain uses TRBV7-9 with TRBJ2-5, with D tentatively TRBD1 (5 bases). The end of the DNA is better explained by TRBJ2-7, so the J call may be wrong. This CDR3 has 14 residues. Germline V gene sequence: CDR1 SEHNR, CDR2 FQNEAQ (reference sequence). In DNA, the CDR3 is TGTGCCAGCAGGCCAGGTACAGGATCCTACGAGCAGTACTTC. It yields the protein CASRPGTGSYEQYF.

The chain uses TRBV7-2 and TRBJ1-2; TRBD1 agrees at 7 bases. This CDR3 contains 15 residues. From germline, CDR1 is SGHTA and CDR2 FQGNSA. The trim removed 5 bases at V and 0 bases at J, leaving 6 bases unmatched. This CDR3 reads CASSPWDSTNYGYTF. CDR3 sequence (DNA): TGTGCCAGCAGCCCCTGGGACAGTACTAACTATGGCTACACCTTC.

The chain's CDR3 is CASSLHLTPGQGRSGANVLTF. In nucleotides, the CDR3 is TGTGCCAGCAGCCTACACTTAACACCGGGACAGGGGCGCTCTGGGGCCAACGTCCTGACTTTC. This chain joins TRBV7-3 and TRBJ2-6; 10 positions match TRBD1. The CDR3 has 21 residues. Germline V gene sequence: CDR1 SGHTA, CDR2 FQGTGA. Germline trimming cut 5 bases from V and 0 bases from J; bases unmatched to any gene: 16.

J is TRBJ2-5 and V is TRBV7-8; 9 nucleotides match TRBD1. The tail of the sequence fits TRBJ2-7 better, so the J call may be wrong. Germline CDR1 and CDR2: SGHVS and FQNEAQ. This CDR3 comprises 17 residues. The CDR3 DNA reads TGTGCCAGCAGCTGGAGGTCTACGGGACAGGGAACCTACGAGCAGTACTTC. Protein sequence: CASSWRSTGQGTYEQYF.

The chain joins TRBV7-9 to TRBJ1-1; TRBD1 agrees at 7 bases. This CDR3 spans 16 amino acids. The V gene's germline CDR1 is SEHNR and CDR2 FQNEAQ (reference sequence). J gave up 1 base and V 4 bases, and 9 bases lay outside the gene matches. CDR3: CASSSDRVRGNTEAFF. CDR3 nucleotides: TGTGCCAGCAGCTCTGACAGGGTGCGGGGGAACACTGAAGCTTTCTTT.

This clone has only a few counts. This rearrangement joins TRBV7-8 to TRBJ1-3; possibly TRBD1 for D (5 bases). Germline V gene lookup returns CDR1 SGHVS and CDR2 FQNEAQ. V was clipped by 3 bases and J by 1 base, with 19 bases between them. The CDR3 consists of 18 residues. In DNA form, the CDR3 reads TGTGCCAGCAGCTTTTACCATGCTCGGGGGGAATCTGGAAACACCATATATTTT. Protein sequence: CASSFYHARGESGNTIYF.

This clone showed up just once. This chain joins TRBV7-6 and TRBJ1-5; no clear D. The germline CDR1 and CDR2 sequences are SGHVS and FNYEAQ. The CDR3 extends over 17 amino acids. The V end lost 1 base, the J end lost 0 bases, and 13 bases lay between the germline ends. The chain's CDR3 is CASSLGTPDYSNQPQHF. The CDR3 region has the DNA TGTGCCAGCAGCTTAGGGACGCCTGACTATAGCAATCAGCCCCAGCATTTT.

This chain joins TRBV5-5 and TRBJ1-5; D possibly corresponds to TRBD1 (6 bases). Germline V gene sequence: CDR1 SGHKS, CDR2 YYEKEE (reference sequence). The CDR3 loop spans 14 amino acids. V gave up 0 bases and J gave up 6 bases, with 10 bases separating them. DNA for the CDR3: TGTGCCAGCAGCTTGGAGGGGGAAATTCAGCCCCAGCATTTT. This translates into CASSLEGEIQPQHF.

The chain joins TRBV19 to TRBJ2-1; the D gene is possibly TRBD1 (6 bases). V lost 2 bases and J 9 bases, leaving 14 bases between the germline ends. Germline values: CDR1 LNHDA, CDR2 SQIVND (reference sequence). The CDR3 consists of 14 residues. The CDR3 is CASSITQGHGEQFF. The CDR3, as DNA: TGTGCCAGTAGTATAACCCAGGGACATGGTGAGCAGTTCTTC.

Concerning this clone: One end of the junction fails to match germline, which may point to a read error. The J gene is TRBJ1-2, the V gene TRBV7-9; no definite D call. The CDR3 covers 14 residues. Per germline, CDR1 SEHNR and CDR2 FQNEAQ (reference sequence). This CDR3 reads CSSSLLQSNYGYTF. The CDR3 DNA sequence: TGTTCCAGCAGCTTACTACAGAGTAACTATGGCTACACCTTC.

The chain carries TRBV18 and TRBJ2-7, with 8 bases matching TRBD1. CDR3 size: 15 residues. Looked up from germline, CDR1 is KGHSH and CDR2 is LQKENI. Trimming at V came to 1 base and at J to 3 bases, leaving 5 bases not matched to a gene. The CDR3 region is CASSPRQGNIYEQYF. Written as DNA, the CDR3 is TGTGCCAGCTCACCACGACAGGGGAATATCTACGAGCAGTACTTC.

This chain joins TRBV9 and TRBJ2-1; 10 nucleotides line up with TRBD2. The CDR3 spans 15 residues. Germline V gene sequence: CDR1 SGDLS, CDR2 YYNGEE. V gave up 0 bases and J gave up 6 bases; unmatched junction bases: 3. The CDR3 is CASSVGSSGSNEQFF. The DNA for the CDR3 is TGTGCCAGCAGCGTAGGGTCTAGCGGGAGCAATGAGCAGTTCTTC.